One sample yielded the 30 T cell receptor beta chains listed below, sequenced in a study of T cells in Graves' hyperthyroidism and ophthalmopathy. Amplification yielded TCR beta CDR3 regions, with RNA transcripts as the source. Primed by the HTBI set, a first-round RT-PCR was run on the TCR CDR3. TCRdb redid the calling of the multiplex PCR reads with MiXCR, one entry per CDR3 protein. In the table there are about 700,000 distinct CDR3 sequences, about 14% of which are singletons. Sequencing was performed on blood. The receptors stem from a woman aged 18-35 years with Graves' hyperthyroidism.

This clonotype appeared once. The chain recombines TRBV20-1 with TRBJ2-5, with a weak D call TRBD2 (6 bases). The CDR3 is made up of 15 amino acids. The ends were cut back, 0 bases at V and 4 bases at J, with 15 bases in the middle. The germline V gene encodes CDR1 DFQATT and CDR2 SNEGSKA (reference sequence). In DNA, the CDR3 is TGCAGTGCTAGAGATGGGTGGGGACTTATAGAGACCCAGTACTTC. Its protein is CSARDGWGLIETQYF.

The CDR3 spells CASSLGYRLAGGQETQYF. Here the CDR3 DNA reads TGTGCCAGCAGCTTAGGATACCGACTAGCGGGAGGGCAAGAGACCCAGTACTTC. The chain recombines TRBV7-2 with TRBJ2-5, with 14 bases fitting TRBD2. The CDR3 length is 18 residues. Germline assignment: CDR1 SGHTA and CDR2 FQGNSA. V lost 1 base to trimming and J lost 2 bases; unmatched junction nucleotides: 6.

The CDR3 coding sequence is TGCGCCAGCAGCCAAGCCCTAGCGGGAGGCGAGCAGTACTTC. It codes for CASSQALAGGEQYF. The V gene is TRBV4-3, the J gene TRBJ2-7; TRBD2 matches 11 bases. The CDR3 is 14 residues long. The ends lost 1 base at V and 6 bases at J; junction bases unmatched: 2. The germline CDR1 and CDR2 sequences are LGHNA and YSLEER.

This clonotype was seen repeatedly, ten times or more. This chain joins TRBV28 and TRBJ1-4, with a tentative D call TRBD1 (6 bases). CDR3 length: 12 amino acids. Looked up from germline, CDR1 is MDHEN and CDR2 is SYDVKM. Trimming shortened V by 9 bases and J by 3 bases, and 8 bases separated the two germline ends. This CDR3 reads CASGQSNEKLFF. CDR3 coding DNA: TGTGCCAGTGGACAGTCTAATGAAAAACTGTTTTTT.

V gene TRBV7-9 combines with J gene TRBJ2-7; 7 bases map to TRBD2. CDR3 length equals 15 residues. The germline gives CDR1 SEHNR, CDR2 FQNEAQ (reference sequence). V trimming: 2 bases; J trimming: 6 bases; junction bases outside the gene matches: 10. CDR3 coding DNA: TGTGCCAGCAGCTTATTGGGGGGAGGGCTTTCCGAGCAGTACTTC. This translates into CASSLLGGGLSEQYF.

This rearrangement joins TRBV4-2 to TRBJ1-3, with a tentative D call TRBD1 (5 bases). The CDR3 runs 19 residues. Germline CDR1 and CDR2: LGHNA and YNFKEQ. Deletions cut 5 bases from V and 4 bases from J, with 27 bases between. The CDR3 is CASSFRVRDPLGAGNTIYF. The CDR3 DNA follows: TGTGCCAGCAGCTTCCGAGTCCGGGACCCACTTGGAGCCGGAAACACCATATATTTT.

V gene TRBV25-1 combines with J gene TRBJ1-6; TRBD1 is a possible D gene (5 bases). Deletions cut 6 bases from V and 8 bases from J, with 26 bases between. Germline assignment: CDR1 MGHDK and CDR2 SYGVNS. CDR3 length equals 18 residues. CDR3 nucleotides: TGTGCCAGCAGGGAAGTAGGGACCGATTCTCATACATATTCACCCCTCCACTTT. This translates into CASREVGTDSHTYSPLHF.

This clonotype was observed many times. The chain couples TRBV6-1 to TRBJ2-1, with 16 bases that match TRBD2. Germline values: CDR1 MNHNS, CDR2 SASEGT. The CDR3 has 18 residues. V was clipped by 7 bases and J by 6 bases; unmatched bases: 12. CDR3 DNA sequence: TGTGCCAGCACCCCGGGACTAGCGGGAGGGCCTAGTCCCAATGAGCAGTTCTTC. Its translation is CASTPGLAGGPSPNEQFF.

Worth noting for this clonotype: It may be a read error: a sequence one base away is much more abundant. Given the absence of the conserved phenylalanine or tryptophan at the CDR3 end, a read error is likely. This chain joins TRBV11-2 and TRBJ2-4; 11 nucleotides agree with TRBD2. There are 18 residues in the CDR3. The germline CDR1 and CDR2 sequences are SGHAT and FQNNGV. V trimming: 0 bases; J trimming: 2 bases; junction bases outside the gene matches: 6. The CDR3 loop is CASSLDQASGRPKNIQYY. The CDR3 DNA sequence: TGTGCCAGCAGCTTAGATCAGGCTAGCGGGAGGCCCAAAAACATTCAGTACTAC.

This clonotype was found many times. This chain joins TRBV7-9 and TRBJ2-1, with 10 bases aligning to TRBD2. The CDR3 runs to 16 residues. Germline loops: CDR1 SEHNR, CDR2 FQNEAQ (reference sequence). Germline trimming cut 2 bases from V and 6 bases from J; bases unmatched to any gene: 7. CDR3 in DNA: TGTGCCAGCAGCTTACCCCTAGCGGGAGAGGGCAATGAGCAGTTCTTC. As protein: CASSLPLAGEGNEQFF. The full variable domain, with the rest looked up from reference TRBV7-9 and TRBJ2-1, is DTGVSQNPRHKITKRGQNVTFRCDPISEHNRLYWYRQTLGQGPEFLTYFQNEAQLEKSRLLSDRFSAERPKGSFSTLEIQRTEQGDSAMYLCASSLPLAGEGNEQFFGPGTRLTVL.

This chain joins TRBV24-1 and TRBJ2-1, with 7 bases aligning to TRBD1. The CDR3 runs to 15 residues. V dropped 0 bases and J dropped 5; count of bases not matched to a gene: 3. Germline V gene data show CDR1 as KGHDR and CDR2 as SFDVKD. The CDR3 spells CATSDLNRGHNEQFF. The CDR3 DNA is TGTGCCACCAGTGATTTGAACAGGGGACACAATGAGCAGTTCTTC.

The rearrangement links TRBV28 to TRBJ2-3; the D gene could be TRBD1 or TRBD2 (6 bases each). This CDR3 is 15 amino acids long. V lost 10 bases, J lost 0 bases, and 17 bases lay in between. Per the germline V gene, CDR1 is MDHEN and CDR2 is SYDVKM. CDR3 residues: CAISGAGASTDTQYF. The CDR3 DNA reads TGTGCCATCTCGGGGGCTGGCGCTAGCACAGATACGCAGTATTTT. Based on the CDR3 plus reference TRBV28 and TRBJ2-3, the full variable domain is DVKVTQSSRYLVKRTGEKVFLECVQDMDHENMFWYRQDPGLGLRLIYFSYDVKMKEKGDIPEGYSVSREKKERFSLILESASTNQTSMYLCAISGAGASTDTQYFGPGTRLTVL.

Only a few counts were recorded for this clonotype. This chain connects TRBV24-1 to TRBJ2-1; D gene uncertain. This CDR3 has 11 amino acids. V lost 5 bases to trimming and J lost 6 bases, with 4 bases between them. Germline-derived CDR1 and CDR2 are KGHDR and SFDVKD. CDR3 bases: TGTGCCACCAGTGTTGGCAATGAGCAGTTCTTC. Protein sequence: CATSVGNEQFF.

This clonotype appeared many times. The chain has TRBV7-9 and TRBJ2-1; 8 bases map to TRBD2. V lost 1 base, J lost 5 bases, and 16 bases stayed unmatched. Germline V gives CDR1 SEHNR, CDR2 FQNEAQ (reference sequence). The CDR3 consists of 19 residues. The CDR3 nucleotides read TGTGCCAGCAGCTTAGTACCGCTAGCGGGCCGGGGGTCTCACAATGAGCAGTTCTTC. This translates into CASSLVPLAGRGSHNEQFF.

Ten or more counts support this clonotype. This rearrangement joins TRBV7-2 to TRBJ2-7; unclear D gene. This CDR3 has 14 amino acids. V was trimmed by 5 bases and J by 2 bases, leaving 13 bases between them. From germline, CDR1 is SGHTA and CDR2 FQGNSA. This CDR3 reads CASSNGNWAYEQYF. The CDR3 DNA reads TGTGCCAGCAGCAACGGTAACTGGGCCTACGAGCAGTACTTC.

This CDR3 reads CASSRGTGLSNEQYF. DNA of the CDR3: TGTGCCAGCAGCCGCGGGACAGGACTCTCGAACGAGCAGTACTTC. The chain carries TRBV3-1 and TRBJ2-7; TRBD1 aligns across 8 bases. The CDR3 is made up of 15 amino acids. V gave up 4 bases and J gave up 5 bases; unmatched junction bases: 10. Germline lookup yields CDR1 LGHDT and CDR2 YNNKEL (reference sequence).

This clonotype was counted only a few times. The rearrangement links TRBV3-1 to TRBJ2-1; 9 positions match TRBD2. From germline, CDR1 is LGHDT and CDR2 YNNKEL (reference sequence). The V and J ends lost 5 bases and 15 bases, in that order; junction bases with no gene match: 17. CDR3 length: 15 residues. The CDR3: CASSKRQLAGVPWFF. The CDR3 region has the DNA TGTGCCAGCAGCAAAAGGCAGTTAGCGGGAGTTCCATGGTTCTTC.

The chain joins TRBV20-1 to TRBJ1-1; 8 bases match TRBD1. CDR1 and CDR2 (germline): DFQATT, SNEGSKA (reference sequence). J was trimmed by 1 base and V by 5 bases; bases with no gene match: 6. The CDR3 totals 14 residues. CDR3 sequence: CSAPDRGSNTEAFF. The CDR3 DNA sequence: TGCAGTGCTCCAGACAGGGGATCGAACACTGAAGCTTTCTTT.

The table lists this clonotype with a few counts. V is TRBV7-3 and J is TRBJ2-7, with TRBD1 as a possible D gene (7 bases). Germline V CDR1 and CDR2: SGHTA, FQGTGA. The V end was cut by 5 bases, the J end by 4 bases, with 12 bases between. There are 13 residues in the CDR3. In DNA form, the CDR3 reads TGTGCCAGCAGCACATCAGGGGGGTACGAGCAGTACTTC. Translated, it gives CASSTSGGYEQYF.

This rearrangement joins TRBV7-9 to TRBJ2-1, with D maybe TRBD2 (6 bases). This CDR3 region has 16 residues. Trimming removed 6 bases at V and 2 bases at J, with 17 bases between. Germline CDR1 SEHNR, CDR2 FQNEAQ (reference sequence). CDR3 sequence: CASRRLLAYTYNEQFF. In nucleotides, the CDR3 is TGTGCCAGCAGACGACTGCTAGCGTATACCTACAATGAGCAGTTCTTC.

A few counts support this clonotype. Being one base from a much bigger clone, this may be a read error. The rearrangement links TRBV7-3 to TRBJ2-1; 10 positions agree with TRBD2. Germline CDR1 SGHTA, CDR2 FQGTGA. The V segment lost 4 bases and the J segment 8 bases; nucleotides outside the gene matches: 8. This CDR3 is 15 amino acids long. This CDR3 is CASSSTSGKVDEQFF. CDR3 nucleotides: TGTGCCAGCAGCTCAACTAGCGGGAAGGTCGATGAGCAGTTCTTC.

This clonotype showed up just a few times. V is TRBV10-3 and J is TRBJ1-5; no firm D call. The germline gives CDR1 ENHRY, CDR2 SYGVKD. CDR3 length: 14 residues. Trimming removed 5 bases from V and 4 bases from J, with 12 bases in between. CDR3 DNA sequence: TGTGCCATCAGTAGCAGTGTAGGGAATCAGCCCCAGCATTTT. Its protein is CAISSSVGNQPQHF.

This clonotype came up once. A much larger clone differs from this one at a single base, so this may be a read error. The V gene is TRBV28, the J gene TRBJ1-4; D perhaps matches TRBD1 (5 bases). Germline CDR1 reads MDHEN; CDR2 reads SYDVKM. V was cut by 5 bases and J by 3 bases, with 13 bases left in between. The length of the CDR3 is 15 residues. Here the CDR3 DNA reads TGTGCCAGCAGTGGGGGTCTGGGCGCTAATGAAAAACTGTTTTTT. Amino acid sequence: CASSGGLGANEKLFF.

This clonotype has a count of ten or more. The chain couples TRBV27 to TRBJ1-1; D call uncertain. Trimming stripped 2 bases from V and 1 base from J, with 5 bases between. The CDR3 contains 13 residues. Per the germline V gene, CDR1 is MNHEY and CDR2 is SMNVEV (reference sequence). This CDR3 reads CASSLHTNTEAFF. CDR3 sequence (DNA): TGTGCCAGCAGTTTACATACGAACACTGAAGCTTTCTTT.

A few counts support this clonotype. V is TRBV30 and J is TRBJ2-3, with D perhaps given as TRBD1 or TRBD2 (5 bases each). CDR1 is GTSNPN, CDR2 SVGIG, per germline (reference sequence). The CDR3 has 15 residues. Trimming took off 5 bases at V and 0 bases at J, with 15 bases between the two ends. The CDR3 loop is CAWVLGAASTDTQYF. The CDR3 coding sequence is TGTGCCTGGGTCCTCGGGGCAGCAAGCACAGATACGCAGTATTTT.

This clonotype was counted between two and nine times. The V call is TRBV28, the J call TRBJ1-4; no definite D call. CDR3 length equals 13 residues. V lost 6 bases and J lost 8, with 13 bases in between. Germline CDR1 MDHEN, CDR2 SYDVKM. CDR3 loop: CASRLFGTEKLFF. CDR3 coding DNA: TGTGCCAGCAGGCTGTTCGGAACGGAAAAACTGTTTTTT.

The table lists this clonotype with a few counts. An end of the junction differs from the germline gene, which may be a read error. The chain joins TRBV6-9 to TRBJ1-1; unclear D gene. CDR1 and CDR2 from the germline V gene are MNHGY and SVAAGI. The CDR3 totals 14 residues. Here the CDR3 DNA reads TGTGCCAGCAGTTATTATAACATGAACACTGAAGCTCTCTTT. Protein product: CASSYYNMNTEALF.

The chain combines TRBV19 with TRBJ1-4, with 8 bases identical to TRBD1. J gave up 7 bases and V 4 bases, and 5 bases lay outside the gene matches. The CDR3 extends over 14 amino acids. In germline, CDR1 is LNHDA, CDR2 SQIVND (reference sequence). CDR3 loop: CASSTDRGLEKLFF. CDR3 nucleotide sequence: TGTGCCAGTAGTACCGACAGGGGACTTGAAAAACTGTTTTTT. The entire variable domain, with the rest obtained from reference TRBV19 and TRBJ1-4, is as follows: DGGITQSPKYLFRKEGQNVTLSCEQNLNHDAMYWYRQDPGQGLRLIYYSQIVNDFQKGDIAEGYSVSREKKESFPLTVTSAQKNPTAFYLCASSTDRGLEKLFFGSGTQLSVL.

The sample holds many counts of this clonotype. This chain uses TRBV6-2 or TRBV6-3 with TRBJ2-7, with a possible D match to TRBD2 (6 bases). The V and J ends lost 6 bases and 5 bases respectively, with 23 bases between them. The CDR3 consists of 16 residues. Germline values: CDR1 MNHEY, CDR2 SVGEGT. DNA for the CDR3: TGTGCCAGCAGCTCCTCGGGAGTAGACGGAGGTCACGAGCAGTACTTC. Protein: CASSSSGVDGGHEQYF.

The rearrangement uses TRBV12-3 or TRBV12-4 and TRBJ2-7; maybe TRBD2 (5 bases). The CDR3 consists of 13 residues. V was clipped by 3 bases and J by 7 bases, with 13 bases between them. The CDR3 protein is CASSFERPGEQYF. The CDR3 DNA reads as TGTGCCAGCAGTTTCGAGAGGCCGGGGGAGCAGTACTTC.